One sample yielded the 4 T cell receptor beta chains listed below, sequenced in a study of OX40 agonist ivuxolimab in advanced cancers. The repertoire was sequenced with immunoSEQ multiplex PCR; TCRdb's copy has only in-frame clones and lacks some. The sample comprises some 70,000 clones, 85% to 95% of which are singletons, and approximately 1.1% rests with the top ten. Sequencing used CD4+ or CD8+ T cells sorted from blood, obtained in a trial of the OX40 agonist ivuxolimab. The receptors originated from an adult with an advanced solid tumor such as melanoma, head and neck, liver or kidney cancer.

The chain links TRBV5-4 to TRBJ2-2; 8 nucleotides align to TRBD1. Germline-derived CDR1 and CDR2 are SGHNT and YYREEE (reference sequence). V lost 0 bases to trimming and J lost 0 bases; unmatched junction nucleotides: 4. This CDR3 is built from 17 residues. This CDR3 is CASSLEQGAANTGELFF. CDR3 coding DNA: TGTGCCAGCAGCTTGGAGCAGGGGGCTGCGAACACCGGGGAGCTGTTTTTT. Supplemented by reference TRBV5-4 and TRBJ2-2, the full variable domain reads ETGVTQSPTHLIKTRGQQVTLRCSSQSGHNTVSWYQQALGQGPQFIFQYYREEENGRGNFPPRFSGLQFPNYSSELNVNALELDDSALYLCASSLEQGAANTGELFFGEGSRLTVL.

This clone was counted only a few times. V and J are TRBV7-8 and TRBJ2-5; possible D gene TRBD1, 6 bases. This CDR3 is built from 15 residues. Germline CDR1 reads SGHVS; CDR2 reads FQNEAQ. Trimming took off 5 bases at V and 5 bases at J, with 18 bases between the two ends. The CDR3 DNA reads TGTGCCAGCAGCCCAAAGGCTCGGCAGGGGGAGACCCAGTACTTC. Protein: CASSPKARQGETQYF. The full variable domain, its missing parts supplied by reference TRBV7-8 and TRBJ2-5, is GAGVSQSPRYKVAKRGQDVALRCDPISGHVSLFWYQQALGQGPEFLTYFQNEAQLDKSGLPSDRFFAERPEGSVSTLKIQRTQQEDSAVYLCASSPKARQGETQYFGPGTRLLVL.

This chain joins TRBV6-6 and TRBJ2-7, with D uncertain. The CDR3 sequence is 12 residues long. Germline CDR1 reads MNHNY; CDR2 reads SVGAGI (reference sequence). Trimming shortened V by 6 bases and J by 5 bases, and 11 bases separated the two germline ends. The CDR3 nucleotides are TGTGCCAGCAGCTATCTTAGTGACGAGCAGTACTTC. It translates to CASSYLSDEQYF.

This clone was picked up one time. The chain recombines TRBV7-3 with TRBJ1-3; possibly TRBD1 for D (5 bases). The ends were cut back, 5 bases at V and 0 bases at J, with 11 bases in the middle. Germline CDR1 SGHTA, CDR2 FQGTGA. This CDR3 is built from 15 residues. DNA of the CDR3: TGTGCCAGCAGCCCGGGACTTAGCTCTGGAAACACCATATATTTT. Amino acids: CASSPGLSSGNTIYF.